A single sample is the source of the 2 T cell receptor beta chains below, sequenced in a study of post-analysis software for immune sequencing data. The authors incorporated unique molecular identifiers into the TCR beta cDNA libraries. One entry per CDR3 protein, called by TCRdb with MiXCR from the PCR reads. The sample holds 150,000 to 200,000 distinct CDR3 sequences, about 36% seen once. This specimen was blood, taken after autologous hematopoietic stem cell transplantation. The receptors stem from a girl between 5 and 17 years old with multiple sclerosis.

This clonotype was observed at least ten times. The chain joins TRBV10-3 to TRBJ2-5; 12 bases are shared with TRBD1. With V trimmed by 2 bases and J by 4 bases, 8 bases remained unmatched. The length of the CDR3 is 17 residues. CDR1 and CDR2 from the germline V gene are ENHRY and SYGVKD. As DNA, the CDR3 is TGTGCCATCAGTGAGGGAGCTGGGACAGGGGGCTTAGAGACCCAGTACTTC. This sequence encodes CAISEGAGTGGLETQYF.

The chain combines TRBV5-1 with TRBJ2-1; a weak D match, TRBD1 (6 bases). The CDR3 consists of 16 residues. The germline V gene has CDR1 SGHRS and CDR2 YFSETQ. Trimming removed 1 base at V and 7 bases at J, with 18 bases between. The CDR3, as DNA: TGCGCCAGCAGCTTGTTTTTTGTGGACAGCAATAATGAGCAGTTCTTC. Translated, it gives CASSLFFVDSNNEQFF.